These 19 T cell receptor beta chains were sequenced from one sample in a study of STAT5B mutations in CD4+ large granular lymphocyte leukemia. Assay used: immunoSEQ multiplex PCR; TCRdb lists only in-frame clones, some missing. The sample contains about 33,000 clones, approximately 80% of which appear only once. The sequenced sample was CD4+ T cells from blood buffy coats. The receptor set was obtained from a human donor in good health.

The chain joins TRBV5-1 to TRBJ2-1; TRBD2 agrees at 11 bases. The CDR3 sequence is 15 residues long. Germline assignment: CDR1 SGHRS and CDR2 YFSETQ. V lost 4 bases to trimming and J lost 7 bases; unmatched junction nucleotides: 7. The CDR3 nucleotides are TGCGCCAGCAGCCCGACTAGCGGGGCTTTAAATGAGCAGTTCTTC. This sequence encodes CASSPTSGALNEQFF.

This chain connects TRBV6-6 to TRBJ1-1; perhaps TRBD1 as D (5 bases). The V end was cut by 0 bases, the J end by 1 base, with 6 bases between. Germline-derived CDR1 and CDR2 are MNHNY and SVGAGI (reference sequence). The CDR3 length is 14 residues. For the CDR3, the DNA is TGTGCCAGCAGTTACTCAGGGGCGAACACTGAAGCTTTCTTT. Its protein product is CASSYSGANTEAFF.

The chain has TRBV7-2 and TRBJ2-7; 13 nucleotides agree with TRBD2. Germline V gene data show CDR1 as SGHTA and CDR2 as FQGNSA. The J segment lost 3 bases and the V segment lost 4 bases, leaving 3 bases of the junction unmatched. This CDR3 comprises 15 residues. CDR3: CASSWTSGSGYEQYF. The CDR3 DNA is TGTGCCAGCAGCTGGACTAGCGGGAGTGGCTACGAGCAGTACTTC.

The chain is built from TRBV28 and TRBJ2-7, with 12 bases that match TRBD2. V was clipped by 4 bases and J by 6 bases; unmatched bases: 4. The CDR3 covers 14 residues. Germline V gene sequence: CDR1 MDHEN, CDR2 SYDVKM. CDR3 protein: CASSSASGRAEQYF. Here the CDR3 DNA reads TGTGCCAGCAGTTCTGCTAGCGGGAGGGCCGAGCAGTACTTC.

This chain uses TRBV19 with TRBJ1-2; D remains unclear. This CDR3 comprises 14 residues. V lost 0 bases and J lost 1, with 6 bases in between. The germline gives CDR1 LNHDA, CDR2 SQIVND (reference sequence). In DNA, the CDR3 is TGTGCCAGTAGTATAGATTCGGATAACTATGGCTACACCTTC. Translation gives CASSIDSDNYGYTF.

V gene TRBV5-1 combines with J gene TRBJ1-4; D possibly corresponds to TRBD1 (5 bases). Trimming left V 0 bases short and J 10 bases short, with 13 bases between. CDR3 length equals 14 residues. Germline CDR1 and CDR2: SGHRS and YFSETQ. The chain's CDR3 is CASSLASGPRKLFF. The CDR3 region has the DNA TGCGCCAGCAGCTTGGCATCAGGGCCGAGAAAACTGTTTTTT.

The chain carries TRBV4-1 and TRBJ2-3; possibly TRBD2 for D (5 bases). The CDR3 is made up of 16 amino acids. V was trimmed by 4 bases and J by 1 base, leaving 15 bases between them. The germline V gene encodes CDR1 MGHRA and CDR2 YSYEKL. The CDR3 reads CASSRNSGSGTDTQYF. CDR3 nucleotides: TGCGCCAGCAGCCGGAACAGCGGATCTGGCACAGATACGCAGTATTTT.

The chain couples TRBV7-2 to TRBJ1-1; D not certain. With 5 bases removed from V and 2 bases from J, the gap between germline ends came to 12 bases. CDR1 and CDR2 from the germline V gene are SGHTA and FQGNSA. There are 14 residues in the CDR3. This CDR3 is CASSPHGSNTEAFF. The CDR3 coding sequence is TGTGCCAGCAGCCCCCATGGCAGTAACACTGAAGCTTTCTTT.

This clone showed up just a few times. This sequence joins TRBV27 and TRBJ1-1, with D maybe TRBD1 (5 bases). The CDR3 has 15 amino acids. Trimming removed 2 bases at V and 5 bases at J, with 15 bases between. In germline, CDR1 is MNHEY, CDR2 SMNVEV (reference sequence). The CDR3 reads CASSLGGQGWTEAFF. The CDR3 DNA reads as TGTGCCAGCAGTTTAGGAGGGCAGGGATGGACTGAAGCTTTCTTT.

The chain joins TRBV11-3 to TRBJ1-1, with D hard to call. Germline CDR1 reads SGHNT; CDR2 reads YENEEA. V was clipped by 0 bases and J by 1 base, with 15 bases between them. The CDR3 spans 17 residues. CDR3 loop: CASSLDLSGVANTEAFF. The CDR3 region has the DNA TGTGCCAGCAGCTTAGATCTAAGCGGGGTAGCGAACACTGAAGCTTTCTTT.

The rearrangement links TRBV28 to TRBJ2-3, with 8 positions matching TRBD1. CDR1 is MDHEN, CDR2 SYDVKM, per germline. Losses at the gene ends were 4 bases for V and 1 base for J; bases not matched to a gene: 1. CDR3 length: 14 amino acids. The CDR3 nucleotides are TGTGCCAGCAGTTCGGGACAGGGCACAGATACGCAGTATTTT. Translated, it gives CASSSGQGTDTQYF.

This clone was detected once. Here the CDR3 reads CASSTGRGPDTQYF. The CDR3 bases are TGTGCCAGCAGCACCGGCCGGGGGCCAGATACGCAGTATTTT. The chain combines TRBV7-2 with TRBJ2-3; D possibly matches TRBD1 or TRBD2 (6 bases each). Trimming left V 5 bases short and J 4 bases short, with 13 bases between. In germline, CDR1 is SGHTA, CDR2 FQGNSA. This CDR3 contains 14 residues.

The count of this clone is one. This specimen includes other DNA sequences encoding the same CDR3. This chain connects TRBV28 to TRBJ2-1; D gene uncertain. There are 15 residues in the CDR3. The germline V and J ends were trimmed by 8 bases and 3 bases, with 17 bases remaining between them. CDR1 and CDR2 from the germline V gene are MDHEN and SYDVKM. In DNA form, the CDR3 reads TGTGCCAGCCAGAGGCTTAACAGTCTCTACAATGAGCAGTTCTTC. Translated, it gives CASQRLNSLYNEQFF.

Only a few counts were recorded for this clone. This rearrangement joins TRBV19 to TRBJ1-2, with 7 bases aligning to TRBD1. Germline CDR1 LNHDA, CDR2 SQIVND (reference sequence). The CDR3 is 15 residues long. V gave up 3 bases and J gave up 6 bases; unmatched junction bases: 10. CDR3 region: CASSIPAQGVDGYTF. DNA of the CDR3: TGTGCCAGTAGTATCCCCGCTCAGGGGGTCGATGGCTACACCTTC.

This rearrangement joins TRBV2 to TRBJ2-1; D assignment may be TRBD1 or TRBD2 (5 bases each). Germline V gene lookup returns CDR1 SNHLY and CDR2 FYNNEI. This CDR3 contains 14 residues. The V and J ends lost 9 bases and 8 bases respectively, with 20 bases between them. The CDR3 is CARGRIGTRDEQFF. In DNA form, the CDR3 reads TGTGCCAGAGGTCGAATCGGGACCCGGGATGAGCAGTTCTTC.

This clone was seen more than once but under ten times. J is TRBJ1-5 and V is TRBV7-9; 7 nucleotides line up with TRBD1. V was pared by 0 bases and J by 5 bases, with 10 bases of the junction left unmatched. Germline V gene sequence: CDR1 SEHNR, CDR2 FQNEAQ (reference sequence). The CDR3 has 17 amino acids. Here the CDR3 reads CASSLAAGQEKDQPQHF. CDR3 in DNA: TGTGCCAGCAGCTTAGCCGCTGGACAGGAAAAAGATCAGCCCCAGCATTTT.

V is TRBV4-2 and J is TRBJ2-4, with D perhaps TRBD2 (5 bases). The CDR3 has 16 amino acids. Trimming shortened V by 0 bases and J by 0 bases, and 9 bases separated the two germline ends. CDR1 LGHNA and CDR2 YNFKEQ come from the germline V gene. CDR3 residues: CASSQETGLAKNIQYF. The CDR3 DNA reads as TGTGCCAGCAGCCAAGAGACCGGACTAGCCAAAAACATTCAGTACTTC.

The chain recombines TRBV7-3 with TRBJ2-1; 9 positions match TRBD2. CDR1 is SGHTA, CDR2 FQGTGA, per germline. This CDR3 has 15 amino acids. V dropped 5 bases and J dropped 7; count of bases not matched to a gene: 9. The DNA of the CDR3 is TGTGCCAGCAGCCCCGTTAGCGGGAGTAGAAATGAGCAGTTCTTC. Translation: CASSPVSGSRNEQFF. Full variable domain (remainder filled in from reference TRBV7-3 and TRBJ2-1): GAGVSQTPSNKVTEKGKYVELRCDPISGHTALYWYRQSLGQGPEFLIYFQGTGAADDSGLPNDRFFAVRPEGSVSTLKIQRTERGDSAVYLCASSPVSGSRNEQFFGPGTRLTVL.

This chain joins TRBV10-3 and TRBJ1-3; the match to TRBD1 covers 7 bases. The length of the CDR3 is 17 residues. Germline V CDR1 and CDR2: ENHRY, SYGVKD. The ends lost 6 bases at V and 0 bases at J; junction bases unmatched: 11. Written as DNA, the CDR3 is TGTGCCATCAGAGGGACAGTCGTGGCAAACTCTGGAAACACCATATATTTT. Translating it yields CAIRGTVVANSGNTIYF.